A selection of T cell receptor beta chains follows, all from one sample in a study of shared clonotypes between healthy human individuals. Here immunoSEQ multiplex PCR was the method, and the copy in TCRdb shows in-frame clones only, minus some. The table lists 2 million to 2.5 million clones, approximately 94% of them singletons. The sample comprised naive CD8+ T cells from PBMCs. The receptor set was obtained from a man aged 18 to 35 in good health. Some clones in this sample may be carry-over from other donors' samples. CDR3s include the opening cysteine and the closing phenylalanine or tryptophan.

>TRBV28
CASSPRSDGAEAFF
>TRBV6-6
CASTKRDSGSRETQYF
>TRBV7-9
CASSPTLGPALEEQYF
>TRBV19
CASTLTGVISGANVLTF
>TRBV13
CASSSLTGELFF
>TRBV11-3
CASSFLGGSAGSTDTQYF
>TRBV5-4
CASSLGQGPYNEQFF
>TRBV7-2
CASSYGLVGGNEQFF
>TRBV6-5
CASSYSTGTLYNEQFF
>TRBV7-3
CASSPIVGDTQYF
>TRBV5-3
CAAPYKTGKETQYF
>TRBV11-2
CASSSPPDMDGGPYYGYTF
>TRBV21-1
CASSKAGTIRLATIGHEQFF
>TRBV10-2
CASSAPPGSGRTDYEQYF
>TRBV5-6
CASSKPSGRVAQYF
>TRBV7-8
CASSLRLAGSYNEQFF
>TRBV9
CASSVWEFSGNTIYF
>TRBV5-4
CASSLKRETLDTQYF
>TRBV4-2
CASSQPDPGWYTF
>TRBV28
CASSATDRIVLYGYTF
>TRBV28
CASTKFVLGQTNQPQHF
>TRBV7-6
CASSLTSGRVPQETQYF
>TRBV28
CASSYPGTVTTGGKNIQYF
>TRBV6-4
CASSERGQHTGELFF
>TRBV27
CASSFSGMAYGYTF
>TRBV7-3
CASSPLGGRSGTGELFF
>TRBV4-1
CASSHSGLEETQYF
>TRBV28
CASSFPPGGAYEQYF
>TRBV11-2
CASSRVRDIYNEQFF
>TRBV29-1
CSVPGASNTGELFF
>TRBV5-5
CASSLTAQVNTEAFF
>TRBV6-6
CASSPVQGWDTEAFF
>TRBV5-7
CASSYQRMGLWDYGYTF
>TRBV19
CASSIIAADTMMFF
>TRBV15
CATSRGGEDYEQYF
>TRBV5-8
CASSDRDSTYEQYF
>TRBV19
CASSTGTLREYGNTIYF
>TRBV25-1
CASSESPVTNTGELFF
>TRBV4-1
CASSQVGPDEQFF
>TRBV9
CASSISDGTTNEKLFF
>TRBV19
CATSQVDSQHF
>TRBV10-2
CASSEVPSSYNEQFF
>TRBV9
CASSDPDRHRAQYF
>TRBV7-6
CASLPRGNQETQYF